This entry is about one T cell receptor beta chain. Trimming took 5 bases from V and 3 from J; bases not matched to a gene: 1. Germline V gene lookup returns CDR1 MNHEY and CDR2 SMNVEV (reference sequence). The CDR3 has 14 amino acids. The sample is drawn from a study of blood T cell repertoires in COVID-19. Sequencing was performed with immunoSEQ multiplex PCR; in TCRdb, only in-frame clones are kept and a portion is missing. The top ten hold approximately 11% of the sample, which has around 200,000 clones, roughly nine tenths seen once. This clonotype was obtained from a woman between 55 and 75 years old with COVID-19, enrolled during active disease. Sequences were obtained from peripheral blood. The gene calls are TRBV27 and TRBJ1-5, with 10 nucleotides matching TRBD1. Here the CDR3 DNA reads TGTGCCAGCAGTGGGACAGGGGCCAATCAGCCCCAGCATTTT. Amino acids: CASSGTGANQPQHF.